This T cell receptor (beta chain) was recovered during a study of graft-versus-host responses after intestinal transplantation. Across the whole study: Multivisceral, liver-intestinal, or isolated intestinal grafts went to recipients. For approximately three years after anti-thymocyte globulin induction, all recipients took tacrolimus and steroids.

This CDR3 spans 13 amino acids. From germline, CDR1 is SGHAT and CDR2 FQDESV (reference sequence). The ends were cut back, 5 bases at V and 8 bases at J, with 10 bases in the middle. TCRdb's table, derived via immunoSEQ multiplex PCR, lists solely in-frame clones and lacks some. The table records about 83,000 clones, 85% to 90% of them present only once. For this clone: The antigen is not known.

Specimen: unstimulated CD4+ T cells sorted from spleen or lymph node cells, collected before intestinal transplant. The V gene is TRBV11-1, the J gene TRBJ1-6; D not certain. This TCR derives from a human donor who received an intestinal transplant. CDR3 coding DNA: TGTGCCAGCAGCCCCCCGGGGTATTCACCCCTCCACTTT. Its protein product is CASSPPGYSPLHF. The full variable domain, with the rest looked up from reference TRBV11-1 and TRBJ1-6, is EAEVAQSPRYKITEKSQAVAFWCDPISGHATLYWYRQILGQGPELLVQFQDESVVDDSQLPKDRFSAERLKGVDSTLKIQPAELGDSAMYLCASSPPGYSPLHFGNGTRLTVT.